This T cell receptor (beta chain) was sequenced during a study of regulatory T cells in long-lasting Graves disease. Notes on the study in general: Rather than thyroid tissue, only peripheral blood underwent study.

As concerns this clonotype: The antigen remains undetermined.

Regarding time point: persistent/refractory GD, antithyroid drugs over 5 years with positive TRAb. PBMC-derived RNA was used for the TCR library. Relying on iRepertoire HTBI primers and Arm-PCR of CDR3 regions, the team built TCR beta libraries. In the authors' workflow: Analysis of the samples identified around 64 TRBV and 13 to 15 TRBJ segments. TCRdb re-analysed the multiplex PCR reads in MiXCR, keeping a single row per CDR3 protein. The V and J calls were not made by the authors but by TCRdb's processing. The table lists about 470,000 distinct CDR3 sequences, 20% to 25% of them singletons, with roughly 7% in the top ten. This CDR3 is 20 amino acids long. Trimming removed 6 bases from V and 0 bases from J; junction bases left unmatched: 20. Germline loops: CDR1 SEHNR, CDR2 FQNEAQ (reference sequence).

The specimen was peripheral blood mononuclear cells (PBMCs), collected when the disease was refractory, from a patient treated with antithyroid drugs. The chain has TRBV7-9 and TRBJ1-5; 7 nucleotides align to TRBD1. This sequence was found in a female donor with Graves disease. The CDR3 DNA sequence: TGTGCCAGCAGACAGGGGACCAGAACGGATCCAAGGGTTAGCAATCAGCCCCAGCATTTT. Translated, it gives CASRQGTRTDPRVSNQPQHF.